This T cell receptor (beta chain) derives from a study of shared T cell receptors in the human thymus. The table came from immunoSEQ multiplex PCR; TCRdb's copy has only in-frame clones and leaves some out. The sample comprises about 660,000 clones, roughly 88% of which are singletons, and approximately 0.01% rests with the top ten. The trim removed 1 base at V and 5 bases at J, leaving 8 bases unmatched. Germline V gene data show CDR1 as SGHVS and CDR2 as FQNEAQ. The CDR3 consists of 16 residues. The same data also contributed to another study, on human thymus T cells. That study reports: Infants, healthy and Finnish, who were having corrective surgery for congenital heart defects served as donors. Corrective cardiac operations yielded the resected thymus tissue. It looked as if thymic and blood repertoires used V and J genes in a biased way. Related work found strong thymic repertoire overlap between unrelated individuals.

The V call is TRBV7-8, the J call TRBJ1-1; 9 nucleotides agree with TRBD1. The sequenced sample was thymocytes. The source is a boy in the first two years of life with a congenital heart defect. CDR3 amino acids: CASSLERDRARTEAFF. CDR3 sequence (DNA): TGTGCCAGCAGCTTAGAAAGGGACAGGGCGAGAACTGAAGCTTTCTTT.